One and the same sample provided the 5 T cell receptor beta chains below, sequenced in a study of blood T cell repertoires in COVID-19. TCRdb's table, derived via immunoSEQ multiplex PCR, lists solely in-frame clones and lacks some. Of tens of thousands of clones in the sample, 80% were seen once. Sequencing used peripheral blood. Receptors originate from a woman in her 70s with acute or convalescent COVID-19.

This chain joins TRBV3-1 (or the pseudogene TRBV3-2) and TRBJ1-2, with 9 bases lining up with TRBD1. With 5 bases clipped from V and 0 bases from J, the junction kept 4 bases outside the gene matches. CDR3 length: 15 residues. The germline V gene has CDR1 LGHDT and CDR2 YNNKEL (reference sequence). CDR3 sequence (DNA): TGTGCCAGCAGCAAGGGACAGGGCGCTAACTATGGCTACACCTTC. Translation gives CASSKGQGANYGYTF.

CDR3 sequence reads: CASSWAGGSTDTQYF. The CDR3 bases are TGTGCCAGCAGTTGGGCGGGGGGTAGCACAGATACGCAGTATTTT. The rearrangement links TRBV7-6 to TRBJ2-3, with 8 bases lining up with TRBD2. Germline-derived CDR1 and CDR2 are SGHVS and FNYEAQ. The CDR3 sequence is 15 residues long. Trimming cost V 6 bases and J 0 bases; bases outside gene matches: 5.

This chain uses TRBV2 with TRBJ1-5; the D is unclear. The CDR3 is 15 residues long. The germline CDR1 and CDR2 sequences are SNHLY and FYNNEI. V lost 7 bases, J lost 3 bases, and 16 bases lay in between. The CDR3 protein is CASIGVADDNQPQHF. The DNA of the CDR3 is TGTGCCAGCATTGGAGTTGCGGATGACAATCAGCCCCAGCATTTT.

CDR3 DNA sequence: TGTGCCAGCAGTTTGCTCAGGGGTGAGCAGTTCTTC. Encoded protein: CASSLLRGEQFF. This sequence joins TRBV12-3 or TRBV12-4 and TRBJ2-1; tentative D call: TRBD1 (6 bases). V was pared by 3 bases and J by 9 bases, with 9 bases between. This CDR3 region has 12 residues.

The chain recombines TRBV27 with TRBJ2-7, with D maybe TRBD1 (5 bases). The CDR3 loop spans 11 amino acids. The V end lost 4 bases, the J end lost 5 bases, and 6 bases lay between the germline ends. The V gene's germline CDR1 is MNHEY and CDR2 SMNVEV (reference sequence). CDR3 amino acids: CASSWGHEQYF. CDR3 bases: TGTGCCAGCAGTTGGGGCCACGAGCAGTACTTC.